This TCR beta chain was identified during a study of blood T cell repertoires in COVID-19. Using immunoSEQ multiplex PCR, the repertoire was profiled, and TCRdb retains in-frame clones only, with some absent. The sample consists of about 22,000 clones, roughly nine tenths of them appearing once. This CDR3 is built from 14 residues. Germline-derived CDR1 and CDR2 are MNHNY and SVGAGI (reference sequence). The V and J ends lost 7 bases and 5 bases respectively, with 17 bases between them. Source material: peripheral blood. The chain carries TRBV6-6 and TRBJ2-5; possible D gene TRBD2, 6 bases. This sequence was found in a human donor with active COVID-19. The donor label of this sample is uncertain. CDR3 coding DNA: TGTGCCAGCAACAGGCCTAGCGTCGGGGAGACCCAGTACTTC. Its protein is CASNRPSVGETQYF.